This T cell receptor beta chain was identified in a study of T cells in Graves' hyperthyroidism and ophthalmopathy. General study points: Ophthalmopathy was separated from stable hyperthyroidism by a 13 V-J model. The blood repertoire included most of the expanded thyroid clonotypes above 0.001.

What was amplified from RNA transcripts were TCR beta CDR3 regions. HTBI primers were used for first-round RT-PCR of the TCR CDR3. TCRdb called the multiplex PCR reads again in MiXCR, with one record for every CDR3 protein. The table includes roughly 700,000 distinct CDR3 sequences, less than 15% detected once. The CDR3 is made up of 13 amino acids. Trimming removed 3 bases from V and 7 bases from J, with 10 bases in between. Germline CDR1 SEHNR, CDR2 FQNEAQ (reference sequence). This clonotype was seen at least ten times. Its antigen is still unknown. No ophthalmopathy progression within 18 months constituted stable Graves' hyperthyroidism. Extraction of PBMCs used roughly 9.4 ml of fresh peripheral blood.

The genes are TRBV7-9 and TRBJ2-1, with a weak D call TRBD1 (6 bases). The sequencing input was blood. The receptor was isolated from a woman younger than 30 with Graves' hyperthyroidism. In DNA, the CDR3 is TGTGCCAGCAGCTTCGGACAGCTAAATGAGCAGTTCTTC. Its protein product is CASSFGQLNEQFF.